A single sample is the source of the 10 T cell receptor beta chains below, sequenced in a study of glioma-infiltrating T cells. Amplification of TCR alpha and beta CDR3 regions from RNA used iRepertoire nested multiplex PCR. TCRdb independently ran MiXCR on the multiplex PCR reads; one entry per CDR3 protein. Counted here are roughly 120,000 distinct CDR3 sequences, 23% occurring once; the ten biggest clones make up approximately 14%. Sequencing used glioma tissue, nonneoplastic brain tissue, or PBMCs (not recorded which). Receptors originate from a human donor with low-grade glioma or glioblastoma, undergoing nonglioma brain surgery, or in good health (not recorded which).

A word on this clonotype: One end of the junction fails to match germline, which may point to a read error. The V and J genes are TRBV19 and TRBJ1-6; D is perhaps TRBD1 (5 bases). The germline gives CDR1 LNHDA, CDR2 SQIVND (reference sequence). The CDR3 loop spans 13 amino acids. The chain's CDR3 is CASSTDRSSPFHF. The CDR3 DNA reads TGTGCCAGTAGTACAGACAGATCATCACCCTTCCACTTT.

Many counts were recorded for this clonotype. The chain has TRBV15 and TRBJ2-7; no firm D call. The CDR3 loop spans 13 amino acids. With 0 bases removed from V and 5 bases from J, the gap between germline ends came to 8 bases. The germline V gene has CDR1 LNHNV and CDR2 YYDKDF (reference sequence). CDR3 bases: TGTGCCACCAGCAGAGATCCTGCCCACGAGCAGTACTTC. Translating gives CATSRDPAHEQYF.

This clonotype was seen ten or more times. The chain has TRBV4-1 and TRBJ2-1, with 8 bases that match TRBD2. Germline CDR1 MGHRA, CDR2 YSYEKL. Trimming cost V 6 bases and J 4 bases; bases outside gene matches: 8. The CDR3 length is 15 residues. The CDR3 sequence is CASSQSGGPYNEQFF. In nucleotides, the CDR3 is TGCGCCAGCAGTCAAAGCGGGGGACCATACAATGAGCAGTTCTTC.

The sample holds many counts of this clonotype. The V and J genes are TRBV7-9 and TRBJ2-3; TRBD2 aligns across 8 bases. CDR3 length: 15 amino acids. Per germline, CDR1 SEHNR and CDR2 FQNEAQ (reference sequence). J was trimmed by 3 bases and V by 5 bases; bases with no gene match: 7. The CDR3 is CASSPAGRGTDTQYF. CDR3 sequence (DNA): TGTGCCAGCAGCCCCGCCGGGAGGGGTACAGATACGCAGTATTTT.

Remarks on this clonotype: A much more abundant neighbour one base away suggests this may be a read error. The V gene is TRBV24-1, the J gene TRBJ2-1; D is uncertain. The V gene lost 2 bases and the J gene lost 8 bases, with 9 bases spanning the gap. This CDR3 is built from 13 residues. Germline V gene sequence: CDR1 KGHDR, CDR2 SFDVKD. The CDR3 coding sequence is TGTGCCACCAGTGATTACAGTGCGTATGAGCAGTTCTTC. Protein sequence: CATSDYSAYEQFF.

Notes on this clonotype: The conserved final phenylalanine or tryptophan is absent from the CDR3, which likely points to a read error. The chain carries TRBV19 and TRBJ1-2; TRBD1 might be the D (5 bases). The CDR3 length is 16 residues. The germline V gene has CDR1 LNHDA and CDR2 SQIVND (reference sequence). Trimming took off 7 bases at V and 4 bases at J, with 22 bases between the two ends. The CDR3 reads CASNLPRAGGGYGYTL. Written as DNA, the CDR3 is TGTGCCAGTAACCTCCCCCGAGCAGGCGGGGGCTATGGCTACACCCTC.

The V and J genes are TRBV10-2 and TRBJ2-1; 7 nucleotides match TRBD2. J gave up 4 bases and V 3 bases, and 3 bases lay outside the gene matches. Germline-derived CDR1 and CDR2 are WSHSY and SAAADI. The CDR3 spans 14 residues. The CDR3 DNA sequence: TGCGCCAGCAGTGATACGGGAGGTTACAATGAGCAGTTCTTC. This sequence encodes CASSDTGGYNEQFF.

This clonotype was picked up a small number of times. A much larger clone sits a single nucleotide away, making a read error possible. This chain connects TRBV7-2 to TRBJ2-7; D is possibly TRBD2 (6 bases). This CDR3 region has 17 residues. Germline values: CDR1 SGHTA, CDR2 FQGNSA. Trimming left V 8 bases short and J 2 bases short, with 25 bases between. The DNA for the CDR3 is TGTGCCAGCCGCTCCTCAGCGCGGACTACATACACCTACGAGCAGTACTTC. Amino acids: CASRSSARTTYTYEQYF.

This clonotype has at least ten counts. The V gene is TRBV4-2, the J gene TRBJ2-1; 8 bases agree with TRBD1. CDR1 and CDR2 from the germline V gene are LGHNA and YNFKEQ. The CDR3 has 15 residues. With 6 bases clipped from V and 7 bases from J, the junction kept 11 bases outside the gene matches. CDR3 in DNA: TGTGCCAGCAGTCCGGGACAGGAGCATAGTAATGAGCAGTTCTTC. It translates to CASSPGQEHSNEQFF.

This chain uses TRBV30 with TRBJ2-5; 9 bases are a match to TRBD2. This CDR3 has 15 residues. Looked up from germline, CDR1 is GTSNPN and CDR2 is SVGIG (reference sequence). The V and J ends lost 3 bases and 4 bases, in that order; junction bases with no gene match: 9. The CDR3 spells CAWRFLAGIRETQYF. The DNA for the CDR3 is TGTGCCTGGAGATTCCTAGCGGGAATCCGAGAGACCCAGTACTTC.